These 9 T cell receptor beta chains came from one sample sequenced in a study of shared clonotypes between healthy human individuals (TCRdb year 2020). Receptor libraries were prepared by the immunoSEQ multiplex PCR assay. The source is immuneACCESS, and TCRdb retained only in-frame sequences with V and J called. Part of the clones is not carried over; for the studies checked, unresolved V genes explain less than half of this, and the remainder is unexplained. In all, the sample holds about 2.3 million clones, and approximately 93% of those were seen once. The ten largest clones add up to about 0.41% of the sample. The source material was naive CD4+ T cells from PBMCs. The sample's cell subset or site label, decoded: CD45RA+ positively selected. These receptor sequences come from a young man in good health. Some clones in this sample may be carry-over from other donors' samples.

The chain couples TRBV9 to TRBJ2-1; the D gene is possibly TRBD1 (6 bases). Germline-derived CDR1 and CDR2 are SGDLS and YYNGEE. The V and J ends lost 10 bases and 0 bases respectively, with 20 bases between them. The CDR3 is made up of 16 amino acids. The DNA for the CDR3 is TGTGCCGAAAGGACAGCCCGACTCTGCTCCTACAATGAGCAGTTCTTC. Its protein product is CAERTARLCSYNEQFF. The variable domain in full, completed from reference TRBV9 and TRBJ2-1, reads DSGVTQTPKHLITATGQRVTLRCSPRSGDLSVYWYQQSLDQGLQFLIQYYNGEERAKGNILERFSAQQFPDLHSELNLSSLELGDSALYFCAERTARLCSYNEQFFGPGTRLTVL.

The chain carries TRBV6-5 and TRBJ2-7; D not resolved. The CDR3 loop spans 15 amino acids. Deletions cut 3 bases from V and 0 bases from J, with 12 bases between. Germline V gives CDR1 MNHEY, CDR2 SVGAGI. CDR3 amino acids: CASSYFSRSSYEQYF. The CDR3 DNA reads as TGTGCCAGCAGTTATTTCTCCCGGAGCTCCTACGAGCAGTACTTC.

The chain links TRBV11-2 to TRBJ2-7; D ambiguous. This CDR3 has 16 residues. Germline V gene sequence: CDR1 SGHAT, CDR2 FQNNGV. V was cut by 0 bases and J by 2 bases, with 14 bases left in between. CDR3 amino acids: CASSLDSSRNPYEQYF. The CDR3 DNA sequence: TGTGCCAGCAGCTTAGATTCAAGCCGTAACCCCTACGAGCAGTACTTC. Based on the CDR3 plus reference TRBV11-2 and TRBJ2-7, the full variable domain is EAGVAQSPRYKIIEKRQSVAFWCNPISGHATLYWYQQILGQGPKLLIQFQNNGVVDDSQLPKDRFSAERLKGVDSTLKIQPAKLEDSAVYLCASSLDSSRNPYEQYFGPGTRLTVT.

This rearrangement joins TRBV6-6 to TRBJ1-4; 8 nucleotides line up with TRBD1. The germline V gene has CDR1 MNHNY and CDR2 SVGAGI (reference sequence). Trimming at V came to 2 bases and at J to 4 bases, leaving 6 bases not matched to a gene. This CDR3 has 16 amino acids. The CDR3 nucleotides read TGTGCCAGCAGTTACCGGACAGGGTACGATAATGAAAAACTGTTTTTT. Its translation is CASSYRTGYDNEKLFF.

This clone was seen a single time. This chain joins TRBV6-5 and TRBJ2-6; D not resolved. Germline V gene data show CDR1 as MNHEY and CDR2 as SVGAGI. The CDR3 contains 15 residues. The V end was cut by 7 bases, the J end by 0 bases, with 10 bases between. CDR3 loop: CASTGDISGANVLTF. For the CDR3, the DNA is TGTGCCAGCACTGGGGATATCTCTGGGGCCAACGTCCTGACTTTC.

The J gene is TRBJ1-4, the V gene TRBV10-3; no reliable D call. This CDR3 is built from 12 residues. Trimming removed 5 bases from V and 1 base from J, with 2 bases in between. CDR1 is ENHRY and CDR2 is SYGVKD in the germline V gene. The CDR3 loop is CAISKTNEKLFF. CDR3 nucleotide sequence: TGTGCCATCAGTAAAACTAATGAAAAACTGTTTTTT.

The chain has TRBV4-2 and TRBJ2-5, with D tentatively TRBD1 or TRBD2 (6 bases each). V gave up 11 bases and J gave up 4 bases, with 17 bases separating them. This CDR3 is 13 amino acids long. Germline-derived CDR1 and CDR2 are LGHNA and YNFKEQ. CDR3 residues: CAAAGQGRETQYF. In nucleotides, the CDR3 is TGTGCCGCGGCGGGGCAGGGGCGAGAGACCCAGTACTTC.

V and J are TRBV7-2 and TRBJ2-1; TRBD2 is a possible D gene (5 bases). Germline values: CDR1 SGHTA, CDR2 FQGNSA. The CDR3 is 15 amino acids. Trimming removed 2 bases from V and 5 bases from J, with 13 bases in between. CDR3 nucleotides: TGTGCCAGCAGCTTATACCCGGGATTCCACAATGAGCAGTTCTTC. Its protein is CASSLYPGFHNEQFF.

CDR3: CASSPRGRGYEQYF. The DNA of the CDR3 is TGTGCCAGCTCACCAAGGGGCAGGGGCTACGAGCAGTACTTC. The chain is built from TRBV18 and TRBJ2-7; D possibly corresponds to TRBD1 (6 bases). Germline values: CDR1 KGHSH, CDR2 LQKENI. V was shortened by 2 bases and J by 3 bases, with 11 bases between the two germline ends. CDR3 length: 14 residues.